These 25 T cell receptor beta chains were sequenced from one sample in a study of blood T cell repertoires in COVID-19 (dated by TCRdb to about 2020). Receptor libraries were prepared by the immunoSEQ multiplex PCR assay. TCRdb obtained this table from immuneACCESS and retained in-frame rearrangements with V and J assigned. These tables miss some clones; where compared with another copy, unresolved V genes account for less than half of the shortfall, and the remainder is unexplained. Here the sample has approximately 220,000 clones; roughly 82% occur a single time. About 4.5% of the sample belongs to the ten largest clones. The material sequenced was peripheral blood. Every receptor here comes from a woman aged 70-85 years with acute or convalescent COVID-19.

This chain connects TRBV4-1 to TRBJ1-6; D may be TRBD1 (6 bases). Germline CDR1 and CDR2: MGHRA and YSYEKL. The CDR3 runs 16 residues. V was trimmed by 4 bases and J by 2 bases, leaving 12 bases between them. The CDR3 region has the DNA TGCGCCAGCAGCCTTCGACAGGTTGCCTATAATTCACCCCTCCACTTT. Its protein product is CASSLRQVAYNSPLHF.

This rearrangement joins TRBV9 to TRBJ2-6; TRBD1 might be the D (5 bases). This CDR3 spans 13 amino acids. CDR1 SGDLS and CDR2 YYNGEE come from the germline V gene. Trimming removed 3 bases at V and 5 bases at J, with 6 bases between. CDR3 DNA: TGTGCCAGCAGCGGACAGCGGGCCAACGTCCTGACTTTC. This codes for CASSGQRANVLTF.

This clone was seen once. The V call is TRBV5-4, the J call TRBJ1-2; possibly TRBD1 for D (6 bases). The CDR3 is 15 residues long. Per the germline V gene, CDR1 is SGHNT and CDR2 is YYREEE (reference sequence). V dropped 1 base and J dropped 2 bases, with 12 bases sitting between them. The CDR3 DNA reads TGTGCCAGCAGCTTGTACTCGACAGGCAACTATGGCTACACCTTC. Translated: CASSLYSTGNYGYTF.

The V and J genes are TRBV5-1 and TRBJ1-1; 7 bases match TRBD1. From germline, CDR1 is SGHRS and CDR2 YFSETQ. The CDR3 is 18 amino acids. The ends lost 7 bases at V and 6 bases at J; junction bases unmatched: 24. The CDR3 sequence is CASGRGGQVPFIDSEAFF. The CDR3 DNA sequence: TGCGCCAGCGGCCGAGGCGGACAGGTGCCTTTTATTGATTCTGAAGCTTTCTTT.

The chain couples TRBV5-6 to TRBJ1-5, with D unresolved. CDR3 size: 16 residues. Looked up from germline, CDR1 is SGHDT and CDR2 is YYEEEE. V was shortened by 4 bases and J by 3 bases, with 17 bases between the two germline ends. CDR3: CASSLRSWRANQPQHF. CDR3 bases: TGTGCCAGCAGCCTACGATCGTGGAGGGCCAATCAGCCCCAGCATTTT. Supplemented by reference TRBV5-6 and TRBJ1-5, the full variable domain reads DAGVTQSPTHLIKTRGQQVTLRCSPKSGHDTVSWYQQALGQGPQFIFQYYEEEERQRGNFPDRFSGHQFPNYSSELNVNALLLGDSALYLCASSLRSWRANQPQHFGDGTRLSIL.

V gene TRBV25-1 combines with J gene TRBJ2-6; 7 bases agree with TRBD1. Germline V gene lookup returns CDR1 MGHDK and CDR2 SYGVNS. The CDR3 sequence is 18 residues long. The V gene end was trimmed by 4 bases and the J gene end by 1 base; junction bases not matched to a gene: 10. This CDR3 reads CASSALPGQSSGANVLTF. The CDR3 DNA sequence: TGTGCCAGCAGTGCCCTACCGGGACAGTCGTCTGGGGCCAACGTCCTGACTTTC.

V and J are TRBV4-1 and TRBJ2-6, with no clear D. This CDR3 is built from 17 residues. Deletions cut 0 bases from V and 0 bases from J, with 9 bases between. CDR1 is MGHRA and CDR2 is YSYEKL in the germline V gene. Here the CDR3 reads CASSQEVTNSGANVLTF. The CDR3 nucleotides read TGCGCCAGCAGCCAAGAGGTGACAAACTCTGGGGCCAACGTCCTGACTTTC.

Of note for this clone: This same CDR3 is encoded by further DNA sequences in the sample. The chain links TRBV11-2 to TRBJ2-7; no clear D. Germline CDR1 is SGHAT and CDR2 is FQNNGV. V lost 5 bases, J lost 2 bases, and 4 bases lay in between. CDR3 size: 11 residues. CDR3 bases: TGTGCCAGCAGCAGAGCCTACGAGCAGTACTTC. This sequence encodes CASSRAYEQYF.

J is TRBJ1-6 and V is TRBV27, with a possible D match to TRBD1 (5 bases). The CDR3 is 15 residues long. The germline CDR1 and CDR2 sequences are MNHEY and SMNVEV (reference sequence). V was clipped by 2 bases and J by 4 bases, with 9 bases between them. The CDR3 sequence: CASSLPQGYNSPLHF. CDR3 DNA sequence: TGTGCCAGCAGTTTACCCCAGGGTTATAATTCACCCCTCCACTTT.

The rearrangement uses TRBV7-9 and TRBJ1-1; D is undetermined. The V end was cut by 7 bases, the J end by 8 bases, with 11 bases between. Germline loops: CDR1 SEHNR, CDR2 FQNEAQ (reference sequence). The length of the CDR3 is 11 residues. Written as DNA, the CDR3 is TGTGCCAGCACCTCGGTTCGAGAAGCTTTCTTT. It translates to CASTSVREAFF. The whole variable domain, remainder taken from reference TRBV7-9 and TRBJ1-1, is DTGVSQNPRHKITKRGQNVTFRCDPISEHNRLYWYRQTLGQGPEFLTYFQNEAQLEKSRLLSDRFSAERPKGSFSTLEIQRTEQGDSAMYLCASTSVREAFFGQGTRLTVV.

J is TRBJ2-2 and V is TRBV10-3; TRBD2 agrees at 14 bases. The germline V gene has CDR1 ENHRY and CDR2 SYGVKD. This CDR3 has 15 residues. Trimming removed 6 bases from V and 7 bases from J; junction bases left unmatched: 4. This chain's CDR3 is CAISRGLAGGGELFF. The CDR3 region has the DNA TGTGCCATCAGCCGAGGACTAGCGGGGGGCGGGGAGCTGTTTTTT.

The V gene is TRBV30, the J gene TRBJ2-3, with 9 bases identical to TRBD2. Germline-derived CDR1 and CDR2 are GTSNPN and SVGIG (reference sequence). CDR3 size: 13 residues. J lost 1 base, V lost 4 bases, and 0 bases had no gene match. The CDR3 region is CAWKRGGTDTQYF. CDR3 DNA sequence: TGTGCCTGGAAGCGGGGGGGCACAGATACGCAGTATTTT.

CDR3 residues: CASRTGNYGYTF. In DNA, the CDR3 is TGTGCCAGTAGGACGGGTAACTATGGCTACACCTTC. The genes are TRBV19 and TRBJ1-2; the D is unclear. The CDR3 is 12 amino acids. The germline V gene encodes CDR1 LNHDA and CDR2 SQIVND (reference sequence). Trimming took 6 bases from V and 1 from J, leaving 6 bases between them.

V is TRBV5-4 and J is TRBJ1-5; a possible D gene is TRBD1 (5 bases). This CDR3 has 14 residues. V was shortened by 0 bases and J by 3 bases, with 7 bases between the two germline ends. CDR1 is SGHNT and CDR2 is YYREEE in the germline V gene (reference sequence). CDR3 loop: CASSLEGPNQPQHF. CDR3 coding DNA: TGTGCCAGCAGCTTGGAGGGGCCCAATCAGCCCCAGCATTTT.

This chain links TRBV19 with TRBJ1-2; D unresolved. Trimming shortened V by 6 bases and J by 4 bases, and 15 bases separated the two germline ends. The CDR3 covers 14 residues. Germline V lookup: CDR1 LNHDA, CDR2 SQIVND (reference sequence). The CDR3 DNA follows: TGTGCCAGTAGGACTGACGCAACCAGCTATGGCTACACCTTC. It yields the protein CASRTDATSYGYTF.

For the CDR3, the DNA is TGTGCCAGCAGTGAAGACGGGGGATTTTATACCGGGGAGCTGTTTTTT. Translated, it gives CASSEDGGFYTGELFF. The chain employs TRBV6-1 and TRBJ2-2; the D gene is possibly TRBD2 (6 bases). The V gene lost 1 base and the J gene lost 5 bases, with 14 bases spanning the gap. The CDR3 has 16 residues. The germline CDR1 and CDR2 sequences are MNHNS and SASEGT.

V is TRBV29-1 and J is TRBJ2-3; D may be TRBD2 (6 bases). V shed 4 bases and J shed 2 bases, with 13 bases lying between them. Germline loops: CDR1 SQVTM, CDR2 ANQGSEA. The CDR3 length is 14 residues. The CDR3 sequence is CSVGTGTYTDTQYF. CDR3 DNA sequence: TGCAGCGTTGGAACCGGGACTTACACAGATACGCAGTATTTT.

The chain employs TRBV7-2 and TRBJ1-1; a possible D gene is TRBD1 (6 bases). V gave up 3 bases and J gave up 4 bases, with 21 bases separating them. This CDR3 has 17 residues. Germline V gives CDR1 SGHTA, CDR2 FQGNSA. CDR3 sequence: CASSFISRYRVGTEAFF. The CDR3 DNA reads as TGTGCCAGCAGCTTTATCTCGCGTTACAGGGTGGGCACTGAAGCTTTCTTT.

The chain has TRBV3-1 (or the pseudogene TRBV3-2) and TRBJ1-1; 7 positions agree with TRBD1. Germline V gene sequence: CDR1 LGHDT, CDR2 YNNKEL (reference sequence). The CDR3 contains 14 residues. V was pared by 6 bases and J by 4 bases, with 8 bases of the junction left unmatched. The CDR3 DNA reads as TGTGCCAGCAGTTACGACAGGGCGGTCACTGAAGCTTTCTTT. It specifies CASSYDRAVTEAFF.

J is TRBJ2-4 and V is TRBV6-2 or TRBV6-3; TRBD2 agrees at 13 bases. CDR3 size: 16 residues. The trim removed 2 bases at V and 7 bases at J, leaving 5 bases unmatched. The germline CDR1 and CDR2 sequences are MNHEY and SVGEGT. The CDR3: CASSYTSGGANNIQYF. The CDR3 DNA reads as TGTGCCAGCAGTTACACTAGCGGGGGGGCTAACAACATTCAGTACTTC.

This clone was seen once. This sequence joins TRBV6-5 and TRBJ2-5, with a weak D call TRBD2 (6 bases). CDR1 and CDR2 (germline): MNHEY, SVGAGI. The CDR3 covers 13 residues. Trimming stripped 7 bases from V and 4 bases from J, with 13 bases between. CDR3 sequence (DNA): TGTGCCAGCATCCGGGCGGGGCGAGAGACCCAGTACTTC. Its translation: CASIRAGRETQYF.

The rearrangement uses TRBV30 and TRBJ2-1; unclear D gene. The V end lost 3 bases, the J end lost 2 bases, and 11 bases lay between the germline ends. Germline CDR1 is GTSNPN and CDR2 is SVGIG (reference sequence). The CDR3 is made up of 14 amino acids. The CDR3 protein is CAWRHRVPYNEQFF. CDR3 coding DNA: TGTGCCTGGAGGCATCGGGTGCCCTACAATGAGCAGTTCTTC.

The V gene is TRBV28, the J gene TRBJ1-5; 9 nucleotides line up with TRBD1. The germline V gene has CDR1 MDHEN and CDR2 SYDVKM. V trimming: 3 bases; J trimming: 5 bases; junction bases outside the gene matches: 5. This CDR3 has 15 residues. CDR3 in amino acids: CASSFWGQGYQPQHF. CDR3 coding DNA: TGTGCCAGCAGTTTCTGGGGACAGGGTTATCAGCCCCAGCATTTT.

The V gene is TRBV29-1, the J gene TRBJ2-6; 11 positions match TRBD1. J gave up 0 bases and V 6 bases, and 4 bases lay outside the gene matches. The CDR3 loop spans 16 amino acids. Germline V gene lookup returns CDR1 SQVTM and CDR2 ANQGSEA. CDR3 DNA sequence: TGCAGCGTAACCGGGACAGGGGGCTCTGGGGCCAACGTCCTGACTTTC. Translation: CSVTGTGGSGANVLTF.

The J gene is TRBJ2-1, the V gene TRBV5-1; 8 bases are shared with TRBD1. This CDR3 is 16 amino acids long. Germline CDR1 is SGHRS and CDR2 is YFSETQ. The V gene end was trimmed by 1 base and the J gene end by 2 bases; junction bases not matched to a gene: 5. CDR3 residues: CASSLSWTGPYNEQFF. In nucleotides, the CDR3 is TGCGCCAGCAGCTTGTCGTGGACAGGGCCCTACAATGAGCAGTTCTTC.